What follows describes a single T cell receptor beta chain. The antigen is undetermined. Using immunoSEQ multiplex PCR, the repertoire was profiled, and TCRdb retains in-frame clones only, with some absent. The sample has fewer than 2.5 million clones, over 85% seen once. The sample is drawn from a study of shared clonotypes between healthy human individuals. Findings and caveats of the study: Non-shared clonotypes had lower generation probabilities than clonotypes shared by all four sorted-subset donors. Sequencing depth was expected to affect clonotype sharing among donors.

The receptor was derived from a man younger than 35 in good health. Some clones in this sample may be carry-over from other donors' samples. The specimen was naive CD4+ T cells from PBMCs. Subset here: CD45RA+ positively selected.

The CDR3 reads CASSSGLGTLGEQYF. The CDR3 nucleotides read TGTGCCAGCAGCTCAGGACTAGGAACCCTCGGAGAGCAGTACTTC. The chain carries TRBV5-6 and TRBJ2-7; 7 bases are shared with TRBD2. This CDR3 has 15 residues. Germline assignment: CDR1 SGHDT and CDR2 YYEEEE. Trimming cost V 3 bases and J 7 bases; bases outside gene matches: 13.